This T cell receptor (beta chain) was identified in a study of control samples from healthy donors and cancer patients. CDR3 size: 15 residues. The protocol was immunoSEQ multiplex PCR, while the TCRdb copy is restricted to in-frame clones and leaves out a portion. The sample has approximately 97,000 clones, over 85% seen once; the top ten hold 2.5% to 3.5%. This chain joins TRBV12-2 and TRBJ2-7; no DNA check was done on the table's D call, TRBD1. TRBV12-2 is a pseudogene locus. The sequence was obtained from a human donor in good health. The donor label of this sample is uncertain. The sequenced material came from blood. As DNA, the CDR3 is TGTGCAAGTCGCTTAGGACAGTTCCTCCCCCCTAAGCAGTACTTC. This gives the protein CASRLGQFLPPKQYF.